A selection of T cell receptor beta chains follows, all from one sample in a study of technical replicates of blood from several donors. Using immunoSEQ multiplex PCR, the repertoire was profiled, and TCRdb retains in-frame clones only, with some absent. Of about 82,000 clones in the sample, 80% to 95% were seen once. Input material: T cells isolated from PBMCs. The source of these receptors is a human donor in good health. CDR3s include the opening cysteine and the closing phenylalanine or tryptophan. The D gene is left open where the match is weak. The listing skips clone size in some rows; elsewhere it reads once, few, many or a size class.

clone_size	v_call	d_call	j_call	cdr3_nt	cdr3_aa
NA	TRBV5-6	TRBD2	TRBJ2-2	TGTGCCAGCAGCTTGGATTTCACTAGCGGGAGTCGGACCGGGGAGCTGTTTTTT	CASSLDFTSGSRTGELFF
NA	TRBV28	NA	TRBJ2-7	TGTGCCGCCACAGATAGCTCCTACGAGCAGTACTTC	CAATDSSYEQYF
NA	TRBV6-5	NA	TRBJ2-5	TGTGCCAGCAGGGGGAAAGAGGGCCAGTACTTC	CASRGKEGQYF
once	TRBV19	NA	TRBJ1-2	TGTGCCAGCAATCGGGGGATGGCTAACTATGGCTACACCTTC	CASNRGMANYGYTF
NA	TRBV7-4	TRBD2	TRBJ2-7	TGTGCCAGCAGCCCCCAGGTTGATAGCGGGTCCTCTTCCTACGAGCAGTACTTC	CASSPQVDSGSSSYEQYF
NA	TRBV28	TRBD2	TRBJ2-5	TGTGCCAGCAGTTCGGGACTAGCGGGAGATAGGGAGACCCAGTACTTC	CASSSGLAGDRETQYF
NA	TRBV27	NA	TRBJ1-6	TGTGCCAGCAGTTTAGGGACATTCTCACCCCTCCACTTT	CASSLGTFSPLHF
NA	TRBV4-1	NA	TRBJ1-5	TGCGCCAGCAGCCACGGTACAGGCCCTATCGATAGCAATCAGCCCCAGCATTTT	CASSHGTGPIDSNQPQHF
once	TRBV11-3	TRBD1	TRBJ2-2	TGTGCCAGCACCCGGGACAGCTCCACCGGGGAGCTGTTTTTT	CASTRDSSTGELFF
NA	TRBV5-1	TRBD2	TRBJ2-1	TGCGCCAGCAGCTCGGCCGGGACTAGCTCTGGAAATGAGCAGTTCTTC	CASSSAGTSSGNEQFF
NA	TRBV10-3	TRBD1	TRBJ1-6	TGTGCCTCGACAGGGGTTGACAATTCACCCCTCCACTTT	CASTGVDNSPLHF
NA	TRBV6-1	NA	TRBJ1-2	TGTGCCAGCAGTCACAGGGAAGGCTACACCTTC	CASSHREGYTF
NA	TRBV11-2	NA	TRBJ2-1	TGTGCCAGCAGCTTAACGGGAGTATGGAATGAGCAGTTCTTC	CASSLTGVWNEQFF
few	TRBV5-1	TRBD1	TRBJ2-5	TGCGCCAGCAGCGTACCGGGACAGGGTTATGAGACCCAGTACTTC	CASSVPGQGYETQYF
NA	TRBV7-9	TRBD1	TRBJ2-7	TGTGCCAGCAGCCCCGGGACAGGTCCCTCCTACGAGCAGTACTTC	CASSPGTGPSYEQYF
NA	TRBV6-4	NA	TRBJ2-6	TGTGCCAGCAGTGACTCCGGAGGGCTTGGGGCCAACGTCCTGACTTTC	CASSDSGGLGANVLTF
NA	TRBV30	TRBD1	TRBJ2-5	TGTGCCTCCTCGCATGGGACAGGGGATTTTGAGACCCAGTACTTC	CASSHGTGDFETQYF
once	TRBV5-1	NA	TRBJ2-7	TGCGCCAGCAGCGCCGACTTCAGCGGTGCCTACGAGCAGTACTTC	CASSADFSGAYEQYF
NA	TRBV5-6	TRBD1	TRBJ2-7	TGTGCCAGCAGCTTACAGGGGATCGAGCAGTACTTC	CASSLQGIEQYF
NA	TRBV7-8	TRBD2	TRBJ2-1	TGTGCCAGCAGCTTAGGTCTTGGGGGGGCCTACAATGAGCAGTTCTTC	CASSLGLGGAYNEQFF
NA	TRBV6-5	NA	TRBJ1-1	TGTGCCAGCAGTTACAGTTACTCGAGGAGCACTGAAGCTTTCTTT	CASSYSYSRSTEAFF
NA	TRBV13	NA	TRBJ2-2	TGTGCCAGCAGCTTAAGGGGGGGCATTGGGGAGCTGTTTTTT	CASSLRGGIGELFF
NA	TRBV30	NA	TRBJ1-2	TGTGCCTCCCCCGGTTCAAGGGGGTTTGGCTACACCTTC	CASPGSRGFGYTF
NA	TRBV10-2	TRBD1	TRBJ1-1	TGCGCCAGCAGTGAACAGGGGTTTTGGACTGAAGCTTTCTTT	CASSEQGFWTEAFF
NA	TRBV2	NA	TRBJ2-5	TGTGCCAGCAGTGTCGAGGGGGTCGGGCAAGAGACCCAGTACTTC	CASSVEGVGQETQYF
once	TRBV6-1	NA	TRBJ2-5	TGTGCCAGCAGTGTGAAGAGTCAAGAGACCCAGTACTTC	CASSVKSQETQYF
NA	TRBV7-9	TRBD2	TRBJ2-7	TGTGCCAGCAGCCGGACGGGACGGGGGGACGAGCAGTACTTC	CASSRTGRGDEQYF
NA	TRBV9	NA	TRBJ1-3	TGTGCCAGCAGCGTAGGGGGGGGGTTCTCTGGAAACACCATATATTTT	CASSVGGGFSGNTIYF
NA	TRBV27	TRBD1	TRBJ1-5	TGTGCCAGCAAGACAGGGGGCGGCAATCAGCCCCAGCATTTT	CASKTGGGNQPQHF
NA	TRBV4-1	TRBD2	TRBJ2-7	TGCGCCAGCAGCTCAGCGGGAGCCTTCGGGGAGCAGTACTTC	CASSSAGAFGEQYF
once	TRBV7-9	NA	TRBJ2-1	TGTGCCAGCAGCCGCGGGACTTCTAACAATGAGCAGTTCTTC	CASSRGTSNNEQFF
NA	TRBV25-1	NA	TRBJ2-7	TGTGCCAGCAGTCCGCTAGGTAGTGCGGACTACGAGCAGTACTTC	CASSPLGSADYEQYF
NA	TRBV5-5	NA	TRBJ2-2	TGTGCCAGCAGCTTTGGCACAGGCCGTTTTCGTGGCACCGGGGAGCTGTTTTTT	CASSFGTGRFRGTGELFF
NA	TRBV10-1	TRBD2	TRBJ2-2	TGCGCCAGCAGGTTGAGCGGGGCGAACACCGGGGAGCTGTTTTTT	CASRLSGANTGELFF
NA	TRBV7-2	TRBD2	TRBJ2-7	TGTGCCAGCAGCTCCGGGGGGGCTAGCGGACGGGACGAGCAGTACTTC	CASSSGGASGRDEQYF
NA	TRBV5-6	TRBD1	TRBJ2-3	TGTGCCAGCAGCCAGATCCCGGGGACAGGGTTGACAGATACGCAGTATTTT	CASSQIPGTGLTDTQYF